The source of this TCR beta chain is a study of Ad26.COV2.S vaccination and SARS-CoV-2 variants. Study information: Among those in the COV1001 Ad26.COV2.S trial arm was the donor. Each vaccinee took Ad26.COV2.S intramuscularly, once or twice 56 days apart. Study results and caveats: Comparable non-spike TCR breadth was observed in vaccine and placebo recipients. Post-vaccination breadth of spike-specific CD8+ and CD4+ T cell responses was reportedly substantial.

Sample treatment: around 19 received Ad26.COV2.S at low or high dose, single or two shots; roughly 5 received placebo; per-sample allocation not given. Vaccine and placebo recipients were sampled on day 63 after the first injection. J gave up 13 bases and V 2 bases, and 5 bases lay outside the gene matches. The V gene's germline CDR1 is MGHDK and CDR2 SYGVNS. The CDR3 covers 13 residues. This clone was counted a single time. Its antigen is not known. Method: immunoSEQ multiplex PCR; TCRdb's copy keeps in-frame clones and lacks some. The sample includes 400,000 to 450,000 clones, 80% to 95% seen only once; the top ten take 4.3%.

This TCR derives from a person between 18 and 60 years old who received the Ad26.COV2.S COVID-19 vaccine or a placebo. Sequencing used peripheral blood, obtained in a trial of Ad26.COV2.S vaccine versus placebo. The V call is TRBV25-1, the J call TRBJ2-7, with 13 bases identical to TRBD2. The DNA for the CDR3 is TGTGCCAGCAGTGAAAAACTAGCGGGAGGGCTTTACTTC. This gives the protein CASSEKLAGGLYF.